Described below is a single T cell receptor beta chain sequence and its context. Antigen specificity is unknown. This specimen belongs to a study of neoadjuvant nivolumab and ipilimumab in lung cancer. Study as a whole: Nivolumab 3 mg/kg was given days 1, 15 and 29, plus ipilimumab 1 mg/kg day 1 in combination. Study-wide points: Blood richness before therapy tracked richness in tumors resected after neoadjuvant therapy. TCR receptors were sequenced in few samples. Only a single major-pathologic-response sample was available for clonality analysis.

The method was immunoSEQ multiplex PCR; TCRdb's version includes in-frame clones alone and lacks a portion of them. Of approximately 29,000 clones listed, approximately 83% are singletons. V shed 1 base and J shed 5 bases, with 14 bases lying between them. This CDR3 has 15 amino acids. Germline CDR1 is SGHVS and CDR2 is FNYEAQ. The receptor's source is an adult with non-small cell lung cancer. The sample in question was tumor tissue, obtained after neoadjuvant nivolumab, alone or with ipilimumab, at or shortly before surgery. The chain couples TRBV7-6 to TRBJ2-5; D is uncertain. The CDR3 reads CASSLEPSGSETQYF. CDR3 DNA: TGTGCCAGCAGCTTAGAACCGTCCGGGTCCGAGACCCAGTACTTC. Variable domain in full (rest from reference TRBV7-6 and TRBJ2-5): GAGVSQSPRYKVTKRGQDVALRCDPISGHVSLYWYRQALGQGPEFLTYFNYEAQQDKSGLPNDRFSAERPEGSISTLTIQRTEQRDSAMYRCASSLEPSGSETQYFGPGTRLLVL.